The present TCR beta chain was sequenced within a study of CD8 T cells in ankylosing spondylitis. General study points: Some motif variants were previously reported in reactive arthritis synovial fluid and blood. Seemingly distinctive of ankylosing spondylitis blood was a TCR beta motif formed by eight highly homologous variants. Reportedly, matched ankylosing spondylitis synovial fluid was significantly enriched for disease-linked clones.

Using its own MiXCR run on the 5' RACE reads, TCRdb lists one record per CDR3 protein. This sample has roughly 700,000 distinct CDR3 sequences; around 19% occur once, and the top ten carry approximately 18%. This clonotype was detected only a few times. What it binds is unknown. The sequence derives from a male donor with ankylosing spondylitis. Sequenced sample: blood, either unsorted or a sorted T cell fraction (not recorded which).

The CDR3 sequence is CASSYKGQAIYEQYF. For the CDR3, the DNA is TGTGCCAGCAGTTACAAGGGACAGGCGATCTACGAGCAGTACTTC. The V call is TRBV6-5, the J call TRBJ2-7, with 8 bases identical to TRBD1. Losses at the gene ends were 2 bases for V and 3 bases for J; bases not matched to a gene: 6. The CDR3 covers 15 residues. Per the germline V gene, CDR1 is MNHEY and CDR2 is SVGAGI.